This T cell receptor (beta chain) was sequenced in a study of CD4 T cells in relation to SARS-CoV-2 and coronaviruses. Naive or memory CD4+ cells were cultured 1:1 with T cell-depleted PBMCs plus CEF. TCRdb's copy holds only in-frame clones and misses some; the assay was immunoSEQ multiplex PCR. The table records about 36,000 clones, around 77% of them present only once. As for this clone: Its antigen remains unidentified.

This receptor was taken from an adult with COVID-19. Sequencing was done on a sample of memory CD4+ T cells from PBMCs, cultured in vitro.

CDR3 bases: TGTGCCAGCAGCATGGGACTAGCGGGAGGGCCTGGAGAGGAGCAGTTCTTC. This codes for CASSMGLAGGPGEEQFF. The J gene is TRBJ2-1, the V gene TRBV11-2; 16 positions match TRBD2. The CDR3 has 17 amino acids. V shed 5 bases, J shed 10 bases, and the junction held 11 bases outside the gene matches. The germline CDR1 and CDR2 sequences are SGHAT and FQNNGV.